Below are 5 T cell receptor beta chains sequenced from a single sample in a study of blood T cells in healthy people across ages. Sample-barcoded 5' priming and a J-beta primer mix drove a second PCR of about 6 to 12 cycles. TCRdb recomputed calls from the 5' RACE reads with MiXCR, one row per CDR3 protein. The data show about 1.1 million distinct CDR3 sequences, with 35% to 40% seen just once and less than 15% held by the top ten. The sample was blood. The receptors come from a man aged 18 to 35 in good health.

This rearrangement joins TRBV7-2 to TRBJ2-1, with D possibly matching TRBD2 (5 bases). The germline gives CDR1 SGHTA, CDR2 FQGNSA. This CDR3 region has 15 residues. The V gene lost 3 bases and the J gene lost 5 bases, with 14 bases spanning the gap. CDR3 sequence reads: CASSFLQTINNEQFF. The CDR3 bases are TGTGCCAGCAGCTTTCTGCAGACTATTAACAATGAGCAGTTCTTC.

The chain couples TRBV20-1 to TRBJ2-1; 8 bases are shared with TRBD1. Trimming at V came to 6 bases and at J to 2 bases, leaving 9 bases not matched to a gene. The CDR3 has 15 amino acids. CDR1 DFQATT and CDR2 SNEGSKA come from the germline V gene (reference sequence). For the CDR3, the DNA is TGCAGTGCCACGTCCAGGGGGCGTCCCTACAATGAGCAGTTCTTC. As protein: CSATSRGRPYNEQFF.

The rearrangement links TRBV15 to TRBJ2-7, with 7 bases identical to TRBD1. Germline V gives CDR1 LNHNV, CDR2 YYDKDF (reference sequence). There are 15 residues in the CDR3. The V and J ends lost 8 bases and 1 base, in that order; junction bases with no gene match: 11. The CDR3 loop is CATQENQGDSYEQYF. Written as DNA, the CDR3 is TGTGCCACCCAAGAAAATCAGGGGGATTCCTACGAGCAGTACTTC.

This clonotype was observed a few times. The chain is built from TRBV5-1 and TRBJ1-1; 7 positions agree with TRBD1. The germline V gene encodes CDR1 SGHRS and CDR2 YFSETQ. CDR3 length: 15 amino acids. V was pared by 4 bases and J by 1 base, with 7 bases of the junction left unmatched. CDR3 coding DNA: TGCGCCAGCAGCGTGTCCGGGACAGCGAACACTGAAGCTTTCTTT. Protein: CASSVSGTANTEAFF.

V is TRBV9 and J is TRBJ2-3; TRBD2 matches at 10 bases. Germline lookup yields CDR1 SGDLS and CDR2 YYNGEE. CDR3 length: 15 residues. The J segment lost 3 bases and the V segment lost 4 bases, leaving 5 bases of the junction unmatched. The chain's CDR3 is CASSQSGGATDTQYF. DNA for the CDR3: TGTGCCAGCAGCCAAAGCGGGGGGGCGACAGATACGCAGTATTTT. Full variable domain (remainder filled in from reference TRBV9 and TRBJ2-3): DSGVTQTPKHLITATGQRVTLRCSPRSGDLSVYWYQQSLDQGLQFLIQYYNGEERAKGNILERFSAQQFPDLHSELNLSSLELGDSALYFCASSQSGGATDTQYFGPGTRLTVL.